This T cell receptor beta chain was identified during a study of Ad26.COV2.S vaccination and SARS-CoV-2 variants. Study overall: Into the muscle, Ad26.COV2.S was dosed once or twice, 56 days apart.

Clones were sequenced by immunoSEQ multiplex PCR, and TCRdb holds only the in-frame ones, with some missing. The sample carries hundreds of thousands of clones, around 90% recorded once. Treatment indicated: some 19 received Ad26.COV2.S at low or high dose, single or two shots; 5 received placebo; per-sample allocation not given. At day 63 after the first vaccine or placebo injection, samples were drawn. Sequences were derived from peripheral blood, sampled in a trial of Ad26.COV2.S vaccine versus placebo. The sequence came from a person between 18 and 65 years old who received the Ad26.COV2.S COVID-19 vaccine or a placebo.

CDR3 sequence (DNA): TGCAGCGTTGGCCGGGGGGCTGAAGCTTTCTTT. Translation: CSVGRGAEAFF. The V gene is TRBV29-1, the J gene TRBJ1-1; TRBD1 might be the D (5 bases). Germline assignment: CDR1 SQVTM and CDR2 ANQGSEA. The length of the CDR3 is 11 residues. Between the trimmed V and J ends, which lost 4 bases and 6 bases, there was a span of 9 bases.